The clone carrying this T cell receptor (beta chain) was observed a handful of times. The antigen remains unidentified. The data stem from a study of CD8+ T cells in alopecia areata. Study-wide results and caveats: Besides other cells, scalp samples also yield sequences of resident alphabeta T cells from normal skin. Unlike in mice, where it was clearer, TCR sharing across patients was less clear, possibly HLA-related. Scalp clonality, together with expanded CD8+ clones among the top 100, fell significantly with tofacitinib.

Extraction and reverse transcription of RNA yielded cDNA as the sequencing template. Clones were read by immunoSEQ multiplex PCR, and TCRdb kept only the in-frame ones, dropping some. The sample contains 180,000 or so clones, approximately 50% of which appear only once. The CDR3 sequence is 13 residues long. Germline lookup yields CDR1 SGHRS and CDR2 YFSETQ. With 7 bases removed from V and 1 base from J, the gap between germline ends came to 9 bases. The treatment denotes: oral pan-JAK inhibitor, 5-10 mg twice daily. The TCR was taken from a human donor with alopecia areata. The V and J genes are TRBV5-1 and TRBJ2-1; D is possibly TRBD2 (6 bases). Sequences were derived from CD8+ T cells sorted from blood, sampled around week 54, from a patient treated with tofacitinib. The DNA for the CDR3 is TGCGCCAGCGGGACTGGGTCCTACAATGAGCAGTTCTTC. The encoded protein is CASGTGSYNEQFF.